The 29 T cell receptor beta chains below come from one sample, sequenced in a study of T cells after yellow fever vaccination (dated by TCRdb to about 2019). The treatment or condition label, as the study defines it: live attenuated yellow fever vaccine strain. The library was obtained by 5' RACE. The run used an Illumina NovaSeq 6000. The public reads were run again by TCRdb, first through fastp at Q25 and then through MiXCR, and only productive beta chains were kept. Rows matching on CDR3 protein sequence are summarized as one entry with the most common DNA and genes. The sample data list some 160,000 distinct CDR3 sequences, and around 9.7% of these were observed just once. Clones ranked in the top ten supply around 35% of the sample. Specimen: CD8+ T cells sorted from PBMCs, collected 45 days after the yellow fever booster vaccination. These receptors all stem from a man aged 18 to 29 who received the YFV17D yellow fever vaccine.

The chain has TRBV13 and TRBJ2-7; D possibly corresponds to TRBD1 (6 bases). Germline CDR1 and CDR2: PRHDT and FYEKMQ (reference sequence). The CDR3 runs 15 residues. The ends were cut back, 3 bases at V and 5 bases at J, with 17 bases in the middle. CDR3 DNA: TGTGCCAGCAGCTTGCAGGCCACAGGGTTCAACGAGCAGTACTTC. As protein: CASSLQATGFNEQYF.

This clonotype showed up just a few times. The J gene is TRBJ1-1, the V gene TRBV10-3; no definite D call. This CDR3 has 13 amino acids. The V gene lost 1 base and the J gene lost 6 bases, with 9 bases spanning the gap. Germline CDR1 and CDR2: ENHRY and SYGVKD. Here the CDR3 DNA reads TGTGCCATCAGTGAGTTCGGGCAGCCTGAAGCTTTCTTT. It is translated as CAISEFGQPEAFF.

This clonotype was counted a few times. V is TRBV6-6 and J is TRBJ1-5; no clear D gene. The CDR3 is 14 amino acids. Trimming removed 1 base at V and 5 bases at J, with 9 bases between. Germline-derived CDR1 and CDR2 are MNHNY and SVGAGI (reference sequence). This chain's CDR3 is CASSYWADHQPQHF. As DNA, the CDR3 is TGTGCCAGCAGTTACTGGGCAGACCATCAGCCCCAGCATTTT.

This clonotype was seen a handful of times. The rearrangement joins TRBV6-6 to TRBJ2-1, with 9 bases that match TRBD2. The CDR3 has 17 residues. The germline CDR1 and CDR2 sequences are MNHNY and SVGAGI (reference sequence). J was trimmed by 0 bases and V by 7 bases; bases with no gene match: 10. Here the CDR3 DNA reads TGTGCCAGCACGAGGAGCGGGGGGTTATCCTCCTACAATGAGCAGTTCTTC. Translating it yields CASTRSGGLSSYNEQFF.

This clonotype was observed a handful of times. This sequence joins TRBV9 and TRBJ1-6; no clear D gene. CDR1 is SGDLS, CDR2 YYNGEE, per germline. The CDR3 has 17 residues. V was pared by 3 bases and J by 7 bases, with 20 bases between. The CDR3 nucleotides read TGTGCCAGCAGCGAGGACTGGTCGTTATGGACGAATTCACCCCTCCACTTT. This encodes CASSEDWSLWTNSPLHF.

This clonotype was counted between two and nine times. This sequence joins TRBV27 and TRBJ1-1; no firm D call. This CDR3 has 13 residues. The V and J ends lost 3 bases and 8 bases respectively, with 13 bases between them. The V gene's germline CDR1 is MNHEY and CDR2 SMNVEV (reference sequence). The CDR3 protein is CASSFRASLEAFF. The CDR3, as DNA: TGTGCCAGCAGTTTTCGGGCCAGCTTAGAAGCTTTCTTT.

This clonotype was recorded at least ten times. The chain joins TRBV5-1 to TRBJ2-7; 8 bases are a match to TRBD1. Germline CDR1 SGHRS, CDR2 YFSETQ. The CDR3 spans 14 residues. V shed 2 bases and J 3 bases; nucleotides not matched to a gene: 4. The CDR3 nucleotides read TGCGCCAGCAGCTTATGGACAGGGAGCTACGAGCAGTACGTC. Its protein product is CASSLWTGSYEQYV.

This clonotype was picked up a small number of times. CDR3 in DNA: TGCGCCAGCAGCTTGGTACTAGCGGGGACCGAGCAGTTCTTC. It encodes CASSLVLAGTEQFF. The chain carries TRBV5-1 and TRBJ2-1; 10 bases line up with TRBD2. In germline, CDR1 is SGHRS, CDR2 YFSETQ. The CDR3 spans 14 residues. The trim removed 0 bases at V and 10 bases at J, leaving 4 bases unmatched.

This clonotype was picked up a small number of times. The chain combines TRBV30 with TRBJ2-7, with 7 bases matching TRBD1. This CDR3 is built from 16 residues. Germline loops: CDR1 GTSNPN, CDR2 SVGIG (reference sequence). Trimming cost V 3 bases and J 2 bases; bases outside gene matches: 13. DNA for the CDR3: TGTGCCTGGAGCATTTCGACAGGGAATTATGCCTACGAGCAGTACTTC. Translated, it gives CAWSISTGNYAYEQYF.

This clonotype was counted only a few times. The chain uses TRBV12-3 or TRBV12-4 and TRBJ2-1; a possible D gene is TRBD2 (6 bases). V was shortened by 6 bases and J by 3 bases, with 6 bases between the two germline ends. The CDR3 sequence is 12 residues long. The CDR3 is CASRDYYNEQFF. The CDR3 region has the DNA TGTGCCAGCAGGGACTACTACAATGAGCAGTTCTTC.

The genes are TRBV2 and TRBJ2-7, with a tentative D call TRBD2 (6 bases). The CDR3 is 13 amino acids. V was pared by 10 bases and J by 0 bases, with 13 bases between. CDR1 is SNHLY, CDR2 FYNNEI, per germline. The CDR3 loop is CATAWGVSYEQYV. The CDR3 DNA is TGTGCCACCGCCTGGGGGGTCTCCTACGAGCAGTACGTC.

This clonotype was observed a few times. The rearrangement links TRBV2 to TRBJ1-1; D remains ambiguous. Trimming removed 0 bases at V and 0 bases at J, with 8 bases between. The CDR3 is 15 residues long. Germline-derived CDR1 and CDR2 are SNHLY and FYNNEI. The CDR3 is CASSEAAEVNTEAFF. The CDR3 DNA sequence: TGTGCCAGCAGTGAAGCTGCTGAGGTGAACACTGAAGCTTTCTTT.

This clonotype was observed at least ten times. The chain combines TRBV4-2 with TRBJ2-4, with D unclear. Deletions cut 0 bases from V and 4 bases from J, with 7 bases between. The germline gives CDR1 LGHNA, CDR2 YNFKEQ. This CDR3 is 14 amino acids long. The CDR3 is CASSQDFRKNIQYF. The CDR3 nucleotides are TGTGCCAGCAGCCAAGATTTCAGGAAAAACATTCAGTACTTC.

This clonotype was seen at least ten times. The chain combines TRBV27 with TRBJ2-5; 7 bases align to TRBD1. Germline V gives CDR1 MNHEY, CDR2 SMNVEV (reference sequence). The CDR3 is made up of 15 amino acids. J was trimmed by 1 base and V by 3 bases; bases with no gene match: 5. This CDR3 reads CASSFLGQTQETQYF. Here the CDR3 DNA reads TGTGCCAGCAGTTTTTTGGGACAGACCCAAGAGACCCAGTACTTC.

CDR3 nucleotide sequence: TGTGCCAGCACCGCGAATCCAGAGACAAGTGAAGCTTTCTTT. Protein: CASTANPETSEAFF. The chain combines TRBV6-2 or TRBV6-3 with TRBJ1-1, with D unclear. Germline CDR1 and CDR2: MNHEY and SVGEGT. This CDR3 comprises 14 residues. The ends were cut back, 7 bases at V and 7 bases at J, with 19 bases in the middle.

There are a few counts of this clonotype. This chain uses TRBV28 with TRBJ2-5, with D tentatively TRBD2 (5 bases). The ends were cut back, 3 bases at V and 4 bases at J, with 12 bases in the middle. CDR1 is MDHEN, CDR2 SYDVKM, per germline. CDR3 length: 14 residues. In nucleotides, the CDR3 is TGTGCCAGCAGTTTCTCTCGGGGTCGAGAGACCCAGTACTTC. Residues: CASSFSRGRETQYF.

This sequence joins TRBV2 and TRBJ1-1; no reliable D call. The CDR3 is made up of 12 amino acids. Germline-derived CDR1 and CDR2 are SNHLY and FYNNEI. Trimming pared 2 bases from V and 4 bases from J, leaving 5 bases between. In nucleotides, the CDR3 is TGTGCCAGCAGTGAATGGCTCACTGAAGCTTTCTTT. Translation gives CASSEWLTEAFF.

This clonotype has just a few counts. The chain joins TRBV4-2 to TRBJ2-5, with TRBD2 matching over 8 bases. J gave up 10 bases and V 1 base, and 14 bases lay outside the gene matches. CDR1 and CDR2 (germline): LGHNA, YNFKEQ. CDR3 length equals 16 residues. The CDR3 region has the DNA TGTGCCAGCAGCCAAGTGCTACTAGCGGTGCCTGGGGGCCAGTACTTC. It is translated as CASSQVLLAVPGGQYF.

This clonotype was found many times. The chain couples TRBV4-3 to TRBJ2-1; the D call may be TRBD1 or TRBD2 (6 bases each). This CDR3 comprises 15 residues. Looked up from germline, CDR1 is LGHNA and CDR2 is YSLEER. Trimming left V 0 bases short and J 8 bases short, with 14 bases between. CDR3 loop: CASSQEMLGGYEQFF. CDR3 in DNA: TGCGCCAGCAGCCAAGAAATGTTGGGGGGCTATGAGCAGTTCTTC.

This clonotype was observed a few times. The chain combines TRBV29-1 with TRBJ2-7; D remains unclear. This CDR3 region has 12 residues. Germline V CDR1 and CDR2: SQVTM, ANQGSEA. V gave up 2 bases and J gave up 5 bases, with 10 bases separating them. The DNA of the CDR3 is TGCAGCGTTGAATTGGACCGTAACGAGCAGTACTTC. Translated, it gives CSVELDRNEQYF.

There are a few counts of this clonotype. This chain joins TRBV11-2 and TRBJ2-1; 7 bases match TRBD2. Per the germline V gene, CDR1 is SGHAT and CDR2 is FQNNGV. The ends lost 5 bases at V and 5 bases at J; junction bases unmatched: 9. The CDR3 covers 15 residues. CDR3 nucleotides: TGTGCCAGCAGCCCGGGAGGCAGGTTCCACAATGAGCAGTTCTTC. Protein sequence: CASSPGGRFHNEQFF.

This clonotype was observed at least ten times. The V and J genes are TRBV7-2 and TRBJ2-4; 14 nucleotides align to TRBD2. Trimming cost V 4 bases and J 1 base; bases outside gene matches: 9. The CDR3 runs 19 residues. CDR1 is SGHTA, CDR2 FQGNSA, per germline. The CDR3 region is CASSSPGLAGARAKNIQYF. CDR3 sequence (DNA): TGTGCCAGCAGCTCGCCGGGACTAGCGGGGGCGAGGGCCAAAAACATTCAGTACTTC.

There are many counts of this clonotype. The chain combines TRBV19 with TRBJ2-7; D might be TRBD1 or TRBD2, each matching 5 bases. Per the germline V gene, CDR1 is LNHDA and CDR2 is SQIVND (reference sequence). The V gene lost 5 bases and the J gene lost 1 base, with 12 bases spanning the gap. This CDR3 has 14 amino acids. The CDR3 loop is CASSGGPGSYEQYF. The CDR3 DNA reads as TGTGCCAGTAGTGGGGGACCGGGATCCTACGAGCAGTACTTC.

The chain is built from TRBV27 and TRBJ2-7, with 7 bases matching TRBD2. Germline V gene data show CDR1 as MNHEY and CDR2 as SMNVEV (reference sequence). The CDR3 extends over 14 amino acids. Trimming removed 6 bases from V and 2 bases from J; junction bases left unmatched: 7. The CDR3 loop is CASRGGEGPYEQYF. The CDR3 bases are TGTGCCAGCAGGGGGGGGGAGGGACCCTACGAGCAGTACTTC.

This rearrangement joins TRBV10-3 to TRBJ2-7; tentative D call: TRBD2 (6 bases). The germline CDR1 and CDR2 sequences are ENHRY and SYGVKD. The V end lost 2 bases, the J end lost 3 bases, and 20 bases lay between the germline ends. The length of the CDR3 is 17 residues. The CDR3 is CAISEVPGVSWDYEQYF. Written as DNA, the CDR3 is TGTGCCATCAGTGAGGTGCCGGGGGTCTCTTGGGACTACGAGCAGTACTTC.

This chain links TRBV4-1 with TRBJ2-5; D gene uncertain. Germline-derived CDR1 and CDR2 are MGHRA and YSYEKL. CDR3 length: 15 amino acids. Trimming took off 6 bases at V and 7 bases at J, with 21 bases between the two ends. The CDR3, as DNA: TGCGCCAGCAGGTCGTCCTATGGCGGACCCTCGACCCAGTACTTC. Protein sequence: CASRSSYGGPSTQYF.

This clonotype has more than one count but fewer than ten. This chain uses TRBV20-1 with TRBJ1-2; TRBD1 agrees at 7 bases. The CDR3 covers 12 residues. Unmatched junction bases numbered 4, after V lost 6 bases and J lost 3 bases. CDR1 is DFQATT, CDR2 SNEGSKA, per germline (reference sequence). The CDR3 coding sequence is TGCAGTGCCAAGGGGACAGACTATGGCTACACCTTC. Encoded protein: CSAKGTDYGYTF.

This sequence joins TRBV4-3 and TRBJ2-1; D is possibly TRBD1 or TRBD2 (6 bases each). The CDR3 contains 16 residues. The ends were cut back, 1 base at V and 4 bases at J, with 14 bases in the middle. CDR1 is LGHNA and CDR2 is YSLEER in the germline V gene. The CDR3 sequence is CASSQVEGGLYNEQFF. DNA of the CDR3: TGCGCCAGCAGCCAAGTCGAGGGGGGTCTATACAATGAGCAGTTCTTC.

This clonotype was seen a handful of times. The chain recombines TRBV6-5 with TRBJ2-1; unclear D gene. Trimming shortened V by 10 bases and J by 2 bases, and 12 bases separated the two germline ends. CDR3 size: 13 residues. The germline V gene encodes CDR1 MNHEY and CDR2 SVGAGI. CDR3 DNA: TGTGCCACCGGTCTAGACGCCTACAATGAGCAGTTCTTC. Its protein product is CATGLDAYNEQFF.